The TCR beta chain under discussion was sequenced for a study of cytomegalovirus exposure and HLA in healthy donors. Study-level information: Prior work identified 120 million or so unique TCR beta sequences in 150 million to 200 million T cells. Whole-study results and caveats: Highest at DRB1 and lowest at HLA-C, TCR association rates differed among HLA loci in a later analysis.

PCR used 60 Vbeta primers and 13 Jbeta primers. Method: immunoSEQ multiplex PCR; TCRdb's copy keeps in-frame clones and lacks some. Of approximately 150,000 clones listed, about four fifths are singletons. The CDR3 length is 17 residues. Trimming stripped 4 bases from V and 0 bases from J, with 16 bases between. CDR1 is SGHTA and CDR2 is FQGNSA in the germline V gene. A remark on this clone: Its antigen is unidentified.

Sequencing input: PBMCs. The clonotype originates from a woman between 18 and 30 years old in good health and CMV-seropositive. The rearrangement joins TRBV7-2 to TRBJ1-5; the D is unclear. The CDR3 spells CASSSSLGRLSNQPQHF. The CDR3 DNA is TGTGCCAGCAGCTCCAGCCTGGGGAGACTTAGCAATCAGCCCCAGCATTTT. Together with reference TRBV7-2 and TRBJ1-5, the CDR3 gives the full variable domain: GAGVSQSPSNKVTEKGKDVELRCDPISGHTALYWYRQSLGQGLEFLIYFQGNSAPDKSGLPSDRFSAERTGGSVSTLTIQRTQQEDSAVYLCASSSSLGRLSNQPQHFGDGTRLSIL.